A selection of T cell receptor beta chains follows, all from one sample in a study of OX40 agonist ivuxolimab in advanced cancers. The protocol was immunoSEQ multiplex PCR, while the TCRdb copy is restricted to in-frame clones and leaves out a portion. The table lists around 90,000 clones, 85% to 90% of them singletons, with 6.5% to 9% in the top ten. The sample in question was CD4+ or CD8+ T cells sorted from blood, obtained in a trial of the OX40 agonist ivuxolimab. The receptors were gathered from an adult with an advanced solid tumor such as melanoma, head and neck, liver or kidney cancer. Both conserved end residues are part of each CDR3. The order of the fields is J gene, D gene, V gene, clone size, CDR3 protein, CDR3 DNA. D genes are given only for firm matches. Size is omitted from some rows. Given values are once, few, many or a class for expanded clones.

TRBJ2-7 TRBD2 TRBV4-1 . CASSQDSLAAYEQYF TGCGCCAGCAGCCAAGATTCCCTAGCGGCCTACGAGCAGTACTTC
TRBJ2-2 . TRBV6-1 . CASREPGELFF TGTGCCAGCAGGGAACCCGGGGAGCTGTTTTTT
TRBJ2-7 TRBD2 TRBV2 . CASSPGTSLPEQYF TGTGCCAGCAGTCCCGGGACTAGCCTCCCCGAGCAGTACTTC
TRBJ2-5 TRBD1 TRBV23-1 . CASSLGDRVETQYF TGCGCCAGCAGTCTTGGGGACAGGGTTGAGACCCAGTACTTC
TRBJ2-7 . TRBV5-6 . CASSLGTYEQYF TGTGCCAGCAGCTTAGGGACCTACGAGCAGTACTTC
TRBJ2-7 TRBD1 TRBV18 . CASSPFRGQSSEQYF TGTGCCAGCTCACCCTTCAGGGGACAGTCGTCCGAGCAGTACTTC
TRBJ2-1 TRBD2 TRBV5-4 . CASSLWGTSGSREQFF TGTGCCAGCAGCTTGTGGGGGACTAGCGGGAGTCGAGAGCAGTTCTTC
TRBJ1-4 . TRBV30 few CAWSERGLNEKLFF TGTGCCTGGAGTGAAAGGGGACTGAACGAAAAACTGTTTTTT
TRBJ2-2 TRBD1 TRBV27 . CASSYRGKIDGELFF TGTGCCAGCAGTTACAGGGGGAAAATTGACGGGGAGCTGTTTTTT
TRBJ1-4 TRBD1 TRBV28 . CASSSWTGTEKLFF TGTGCCAGCAGTTCCTGGACAGGTACTGAAAAACTGTTTTTT
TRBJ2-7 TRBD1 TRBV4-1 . CASSLGWDRGHEQYF TGCGCCAGCAGCCTCGGGTGGGACAGGGGTCACGAGCAGTACTTC
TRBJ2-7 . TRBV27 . CASRGLHYEQYF TGTGCCAGCAGGGGGTTGCACTACGAGCAGTACTTC
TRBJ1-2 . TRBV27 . CASSRGMGYGYTF TGTGCCAGCAGTAGAGGGATGGGCTATGGCTACACCTTC
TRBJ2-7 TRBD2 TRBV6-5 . CASRRPGGGSYEQYF TGTGCCAGCAGACGCCCGGGAGGCGGCTCCTACGAGCAGTACTTC
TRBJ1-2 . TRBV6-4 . CASSDPIYGYTF TGTGCCAGCAGTGACCCGATCTATGGCTACACCTTC
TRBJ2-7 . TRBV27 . CASSFSVPPYEQYF TGTGCCAGCAGTTTTAGCGTTCCACCCTACGAGCAGTACTTC
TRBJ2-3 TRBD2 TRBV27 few CASSTLSSGSRTDTQYF TGTGCCAGCAGTACCCTATCTAGCGGGAGTCGCACAGATACGCAGTATTTT
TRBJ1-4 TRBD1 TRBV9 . CASSAPGGVNEKLFF TGTGCCAGCAGCGCTCCAGGGGGAGTGAATGAAAAACTGTTTTTT
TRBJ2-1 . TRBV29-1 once CSVRGGHNEQFF TGCAGCGTTCGTGGGGGCCACAATGAGCAGTTCTTC
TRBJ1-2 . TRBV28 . CASSFEAGGGGYTF TGTGCCAGCAGTTTTGAGGCAGGTGGAGGTGGCTACACCTTC
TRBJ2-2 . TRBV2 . CASRTPTGELFF TGTGCCAGCAGGACTCCAACCGGGGAGCTGTTTTTT
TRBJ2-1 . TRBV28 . CASSSSSYNEQFF TGTGCCAGCAGTTCCAGCTCCTACAATGAGCAGTTCTTC
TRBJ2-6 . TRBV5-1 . CASSLGRDGANVLTF TGCGCCAGCAGCTTGGGCAGGGATGGGGCCAACGTCCTGACTTTC
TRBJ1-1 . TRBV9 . CASSSRGRHDTEAFF TGTGCCAGCAGCTCGAGGGGGAGGCACGACACTGAAGCTTTCTTT
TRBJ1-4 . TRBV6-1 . CASCVGGEKLFF TGTGCCAGCTGTGTCGGGGGTGAAAAACTGTTTTTT
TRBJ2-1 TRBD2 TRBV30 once CAWSVLLAGDNEQFF TGTGCCTGGAGTGTACTGCTAGCGGGAGACAATGAGCAGTTCTTC
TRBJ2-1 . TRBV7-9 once CASSLVPSVDNEQFF TGTGCCAGCAGCTTAGTTCCTAGCGTTGACAATGAGCAGTTCTTC
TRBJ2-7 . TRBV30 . CAWSEGQFYEQYF TGTGCCTGGAGTGAAGGACAGTTCTACGAGCAGTACTTC
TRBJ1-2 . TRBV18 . CASSPGQWSYGYTF TGTGCCAGCTCACCAGGTCAGTGGAGTTATGGCTACACCTTC
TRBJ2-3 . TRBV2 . CASSETTGPDTQYF TGTGCCAGCAGTGAAACGACCGGCCCAGATACGCAGTATTTT
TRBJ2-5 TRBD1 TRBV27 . CASSYWSGGYQEQYF TGTGCCAGCAGTTATTGGTCAGGGGGCTACCAAGAGCAGTACTTC
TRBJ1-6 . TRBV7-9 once CASSSDVDNSPLHF TGTGCCAGCAGCTCCGACGTAGATAATTCACCCCTCCACTTT
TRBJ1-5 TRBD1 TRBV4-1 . CASSPRTGLNQPQHF TGCGCCAGCAGCCCTCGGACAGGGCTCAATCAGCCCCAGCATTTT
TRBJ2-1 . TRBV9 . CASSGVSGVSYNEQFF TGTGCCAGCAGCGGTGTTTCGGGAGTATCCTACAATGAGCAGTTCTTC
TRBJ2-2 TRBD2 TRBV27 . CASSPPGLAGDPGELFF TGTGCCAGCAGCCCCCCGGGACTAGCGGGAGATCCCGGGGAGCTGTTTTTT
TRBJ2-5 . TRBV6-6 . CASSWGSQETQYF TGTGCCAGCAGTTGGGGTAGCCAAGAGACCCAGTACTTC
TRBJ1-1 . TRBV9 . CASSVDGIEAFF TGTGCCAGCAGCGTAGATGGGATTGAAGCTTTCTTT
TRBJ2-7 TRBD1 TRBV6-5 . CASSYMGQGYEQYF TGTGCCAGCAGTTACATGGGACAGGGCTACGAGCAGTACTTC
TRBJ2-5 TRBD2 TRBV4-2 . CASSQEASGSTRDAQYF TGTGCCAGCAGCCAAGAGGCTAGCGGATCCACAAGAGACGCCCAGTACTTC
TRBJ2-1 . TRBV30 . CAWSGEVSGGNNEQFF TGTGCCTGGAGTGGCGAGGTGAGCGGAGGGAACAATGAGCAGTTCTTC
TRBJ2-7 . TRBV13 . CASSLIPGEQYF TGTGCCAGCAGCTTAATACCAGGAGAGCAGTACTTC
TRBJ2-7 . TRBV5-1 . CASSLVTSLSYEQYF TGCGCCAGCAGCTTGGTTACTAGCTTATCCTACGAGCAGTACTTC
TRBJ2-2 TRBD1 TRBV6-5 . CASSRTGSGTGELFF TGTGCCAGCAGTCGGACAGGGTCGGGAACCGGGGAGCTGTTTTTT
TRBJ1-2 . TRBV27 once CASSFGDNYGYTF TGTGCCAGCAGTTTTGGGGATAACTATGGCTACACCTTC
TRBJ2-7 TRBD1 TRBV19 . CASERTGVVYEQYF TGTGCCAGTGAGAGAACAGGGGTCGTCTACGAGCAGTACTTC
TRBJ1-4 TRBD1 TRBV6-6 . CASSYWDRGGEKLFF TGTGCCAGCAGTTACTGGGACAGGGGCGGTGAAAAACTGTTTTTT
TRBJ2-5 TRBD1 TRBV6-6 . CASSQDRAIQETQYF TGTGCCAGCAGCCAAGACAGGGCCATCCAAGAGACCCAGTACTTC
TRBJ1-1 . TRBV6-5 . CASSYVRDTEAFF TGTGCCAGCAGTTACGTAAGGGACACTGAAGCTTTCTTT
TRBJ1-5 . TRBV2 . CASSRSGVYNQPQHF TGTGCCAGCAGCCGGTCAGGGGTCTACAATCAGCCCCAGCATTTT